This T cell receptor beta chain appears in the sequencing data of a study of T cell responses to AZD1222 COVID-19 vaccine. Whole-study context: Second-dose schedules of about 4 or about 12 weeks were combined.

From germline, CDR1 is KGHSH and CDR2 LQKENI. This CDR3 is built from 18 residues. V lost 4 bases, J lost 4 bases, and 17 bases stayed unmatched. Clones were read by immunoSEQ multiplex PCR, and TCRdb kept only the in-frame ones, dropping some. The data hold 100,000 to 150,000 clones, with roughly nine tenths observed a single time. Study-wide findings and caveats: Variant regions that are unmutated are reportedly the target of nearly half of spike-specific TCRs.

Notes on this clone: The antigen is unknown.

The chain recombines TRBV18 with TRBJ2-3; TRBD1 matches 7 bases. The sample consisted of peripheral blood, taken on day 0 of AZD1222 vaccination. This receptor was identified in an adult in good health. DNA of the CDR3: TGTGCCAGCTCACTTGACAGGGCCTCGGGATTTTCATCAGATACGCAGTATTTT. Its protein is CASSLDRASGFSSDTQYF.